A few counts support the clone carrying this TCR beta chain. The antigen is undetermined. Every single donor gave one heparinised blood draw, and these averaged roughly 100 mL. Naive, central memory, regulatory and stem cell-like memory cells within the CD4+ compartment were sorted using CD45RO/CCR7/CD25/CD127/CD95/CD27. The record originates from a study of beta chain features in type 1 diabetes. Looking at the study overall: Sorted cells, about 99 million in number, were examined across all samples. The study's findings and limits: VDJ junctions sequenced from type 1 diabetes patients showed fewer insertions and more deletions.

The CDR3 has 15 amino acids. Germline values: CDR1 SGHAT, CDR2 FQNNGV. Trimming took off 1 base at V and 5 bases at J, with 15 bases between the two ends. The whole isolated RNA underwent reverse transcription, so sequencing captured expressed TCRB transcripts. Some clones are missing from TCRdb's copy, which holds only in-frame ones; the method was immunoSEQ multiplex PCR. Altogether 200,000 to 250,000 clones are present, roughly 30% being singletons, with the ten largest covering roughly 4.1%. The sequenced sample consisted of central memory CD4+ T cells from blood. The chain couples TRBV11-2 to TRBJ2-7; D is tentatively TRBD1 or TRBD2 (5 bases each). This TCR derives from a man aged 25 to 45 in good health. The CDR3 nucleotides read TGTGCCAGCAGCTTAGGAATATGGGACCTGGACGAGCAGTACTTC. Translating it yields CASSLGIWDLDEQYF.